This T cell receptor beta chain originates from a study of response to subunit inactivated influenza vaccine. This clonotype was found many times. Its antigen remains unknown. Whole-study findings and limits: Authors proposed each seasonal influenza vaccination draws in few new T cells.

V was clipped by 5 bases and J by 1 base; unmatched bases: 5. The CDR3 covers 15 residues. Per the germline V gene, CDR1 is KGHDR and CDR2 is SFDVKD. One entry per CDR3 protein, called by TCRdb with MiXCR from the RT-PCR reads. The sample lists hundreds of thousands of distinct CDR3 sequences, around a sixth seen once, with around a tenth in the top ten. J is TRBJ2-3 and V is TRBV24-1, with 7 bases identical to TRBD2. Material: PBMCs from blood, obtained roughly 12 days after vaccination. This receptor was identified in a man in his fifties or sixties who received an inactivated influenza vaccine. CDR3 sequence: CATSVRRGGTDTQYF. CDR3 nucleotides: TGTGCCACCAGTGTTCGACGGGGGGGCACAGATACGCAGTATTTT.